The rows below give T cell receptor beta chains drawn from one sample of a study of T-cell reconstitution after alpha-beta-depleted transplantation in children. From the PCR reads, TCRdb called clonotypes with MiXCR, one entry per CDR3 protein. Found here are some 300,000 distinct CDR3 sequences, about a tenth of them singletons; the top ten hold approximately 7%. Sequenced here: PBMCs, sampled before TCRalphabeta/CD19-depleted stem cell transplant. Source of these receptors: a boy less than two years old with acute myeloid leukemia, due to receive a stem cell transplant. The CDR3 runs from the conserved cysteine through the conserved F or W. Only part of the rows carry a size: once, few, many, or a class if the clone is expanded.

j_gene | abundance | v_gene | CDR3aa
TRBJ2-6 | few | TRBV7-3 | CASSLLAGGPGANVLTF
TRBJ2-5 | few | TRBV20-1 | CSARGGLAGVEGGQETQYF
TRBJ2-1 | many | TRBV11-2 | CASSYMVVDEQFF
TRBJ2-2 | many | TRBV6-5 | CASSLRETTGELFF
TRBJ2-3 | . | TRBV11-2 | CASSPGVVGSTDTQYF
TRBJ2-2 | many | TRBV7-7 | CASSLVVGAGELFF
TRBJ2-3 | many | TRBV15 | CATSKRPVVTDTQYF
TRBJ2-7 | . | TRBV18 | CASSPPRPGSYEQYF
TRBJ2-1 | . | TRBV7-7 | CASSQGQGVNEQFF
TRBJ2-6 | few | TRBV27 | CASTRDRPSASGANVLTF
TRBJ2-7 | many | TRBV4-2 | CASSQQGKDYEQYF
TRBJ1-6 | . | TRBV27 | CASSPNSPRNSPLHF
TRBJ2-7 | many | TRBV27 | CASSPPGLAGYEQYF
TRBJ2-2 | many | TRBV7-3 | CASSLNRGSGGELFF
TRBJ1-6 | few | TRBV28 | CASSFYGANNSPLHF
TRBJ2-1 | many | TRBV5-1 | CASSLMGVGYNEQFF
TRBJ2-7 | many | TRBV5-6 | CASSFGTGVREQYF
TRBJ2-1 | many | TRBV20-1 | CSARDVRSYNEQFF
TRBJ1-1 | many | TRBV5-1 | CASSTGQGARNTEAFF
TRBJ2-6 | many | TRBV27 | CASSWRGGANVLTF
TRBJ1-1 | many | TRBV5-1 | CASSLLGVGITNTEAFF
TRBJ2-7 | many | TRBV12-3/TRBV12-4 | CASTLYGELEQYF
TRBJ1-5 | many | TRBV12-3/TRBV12-4 | CASSPTGSNQPQHF
TRBJ2-5 | many | TRBV6-1 | CASSNPGLAGGFQETQYF
TRBJ2-7 | many | TRBV24-1 | CATSDLSGPLSYEQYF
TRBJ2-7 | . | TRBV6-1 | CASSLYGTGKASSYEQYF